The present entry profiles one T cell receptor (beta chain) with its context. These data come from a study of CD8 T cells in Susac syndrome. The individuals used as controls were healthy donors who had been matched for both age and sex. Negative isolation was used for CD8+ and CD4+ T cells, and FACS enrichment was applied to TEMRA cells. The CDR3 is 14 residues long. V was clipped by 5 bases and J by 2 bases, with 12 bases between them. Roughly 0.45 to 1 ug RNA was reverse transcribed with random hexamers. TCRdb passed the immunoSEQ multiplex PCR reads through MiXCR, listing each CDR3 protein once. Of roughly 200,000 distinct CDR3 sequences in the sample, roughly 94% were seen once.

The clonotype was recovered from a human donor in good health. J is TRBJ2-5 and V is TRBV12-3 or TRBV12-4; no definite D call. Sequencing was done on a sample of CD4+ T cells from PBMCs. Written as DNA, the CDR3 is TGTGCCAGCAGTCCCTTAGTGATGCAAGAGACCCAGTACTTC. Its protein product is CASSPLVMQETQYF.